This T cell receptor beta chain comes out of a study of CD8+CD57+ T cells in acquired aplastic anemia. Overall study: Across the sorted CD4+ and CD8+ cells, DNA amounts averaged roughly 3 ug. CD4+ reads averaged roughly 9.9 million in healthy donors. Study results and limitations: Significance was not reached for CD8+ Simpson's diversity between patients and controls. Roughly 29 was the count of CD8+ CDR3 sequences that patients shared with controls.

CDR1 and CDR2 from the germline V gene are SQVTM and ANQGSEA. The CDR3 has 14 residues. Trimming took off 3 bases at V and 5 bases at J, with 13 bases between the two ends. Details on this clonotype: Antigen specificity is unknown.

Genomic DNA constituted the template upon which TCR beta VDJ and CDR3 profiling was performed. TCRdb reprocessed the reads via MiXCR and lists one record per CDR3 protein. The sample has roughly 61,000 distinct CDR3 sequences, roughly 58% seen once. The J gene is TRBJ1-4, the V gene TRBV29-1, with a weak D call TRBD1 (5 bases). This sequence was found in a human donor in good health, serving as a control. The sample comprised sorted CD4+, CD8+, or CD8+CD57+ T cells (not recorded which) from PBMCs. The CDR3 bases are TGCAGCGTTGAGACCGGGACGCAGAATGAAAAACTGTTTTTT. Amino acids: CSVETGTQNEKLFF.